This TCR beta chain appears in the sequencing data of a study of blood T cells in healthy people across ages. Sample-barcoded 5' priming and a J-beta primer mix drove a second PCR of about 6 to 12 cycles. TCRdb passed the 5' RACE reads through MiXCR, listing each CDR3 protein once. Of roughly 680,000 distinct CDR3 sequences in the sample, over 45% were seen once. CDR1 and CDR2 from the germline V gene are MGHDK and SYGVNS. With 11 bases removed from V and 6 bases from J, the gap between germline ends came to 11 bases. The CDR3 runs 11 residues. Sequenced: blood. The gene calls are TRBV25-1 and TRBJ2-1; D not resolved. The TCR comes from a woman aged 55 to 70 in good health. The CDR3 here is CAGRKVNEQFF. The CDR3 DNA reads TGTGCCGGCCGCAAGGTCAATGAGCAGTTCTTC. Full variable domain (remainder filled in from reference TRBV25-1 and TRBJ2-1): EADIYQTPRYLVIGTGKKITLECSQTMGHDKMYWYQQDPGMELHLIHYSYGVNSTEKGDLSSESTVSRIRTEHFPLTLESARPSHTSQYLCAGRKVNEQFFGPGTRLTVL.